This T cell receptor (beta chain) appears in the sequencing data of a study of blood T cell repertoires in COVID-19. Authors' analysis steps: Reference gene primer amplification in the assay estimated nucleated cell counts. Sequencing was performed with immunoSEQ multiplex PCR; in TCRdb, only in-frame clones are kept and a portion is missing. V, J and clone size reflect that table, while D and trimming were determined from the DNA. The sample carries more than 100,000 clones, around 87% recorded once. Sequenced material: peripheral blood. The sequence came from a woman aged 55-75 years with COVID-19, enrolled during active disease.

CDR3 DNA sequence: TGTGCCAGCAGTTACTCCAGGGGACGGGGGGAAAACTATGGCTACACCTTC. Its protein product is CASSYSRGRGENYGYTF. The rearrangement uses TRBV6-2 or TRBV6-3 and TRBJ1-2; the D gene is possibly TRBD1 (6 bases). V was shortened by 0 bases and J by 2 bases, with 16 bases between the two germline ends. Germline-derived CDR1 and CDR2 are MNHEY and SVGEGT. The length of the CDR3 is 17 residues.